The T cell receptor (beta chain) under discussion was sequenced for a study of T cells in Graves' hyperthyroidism and ophthalmopathy (dated by TCRdb to between 2018 and 2021). For context, the study as a whole: Peripheral blood was collected at initial diagnosis, before any treatment. To identify TCR V-J signatures that set the groups apart, the researchers used a discovery cohort of about a hundred patients, made up of 40 to 45 with Graves' ophthalmopathy and about 59 with stable Graves' hyperthyroidism. Whether ophthalmopathy could be predicted prospectively was tested in an independent validation cohort made up of approximately 19 hyperthyroidism patients plus 17 patients who later progressed to ophthalmopathy. The approximately 97 discovery patients were randomly divided into training and test sets at a 7:3 ratio. In more than five Graves' hyperthyroidism patients, the study also compared T-cell repertoires from thyroid tissue with T-cell repertoires from blood. Following sampling, methimazole starting at 30 mg daily was given to hyperthyroidism patients, and high-dose intravenous methylprednisolone was given to ophthalmopathy patients. The paper describes TCR Vbeta CDR3 sequencing of 135 peripheral blood samples, made up of about 40 ophthalmopathy patients, roughly 72 hyperthyroidism patients and some 17 progressor patients. What the study reported, not specific to this receptor: Most expanded thyroid clonotypes (frequency above 0.001) were also found in blood, which suggests that blood repertoires may mirror thyroid immune responses. A 13 V-J signature model separated ophthalmopathy from stable hyperthyroidism, with around 91% sensitivity and about 81% specificity in cross-validation and 80%/75% in testing. No statistical method was used to fix the sample size in advance, and group allocation was not hidden from the investigators. During validation, the model predicted progression to ophthalmopathy a median of around 7 months ahead of onset, with more than 55% sensitivity and 72.22% specificity.

The TCR beta CDR3 regions were amplified from RNA transcripts. The TCR CDR3 was subjected to a first round of RT-PCR using the HTBI primer set and the Qiagen OneStep RT-PCR kit. The libraries were constructed in a second round of multiplex PCR and then size-selected and purified. Sequencing of the libraries was done on an Illumina HiSeq2000 using paired-end 100 bp reads. Processing in the source paper ran as follows. SOAPnuke was used to process the raw data, with reads discarded if the reads contained adapters or uncalled bases, had a mean Phred below 15, or lacked an exact constant-primer or identifier match. COPE v1.2.5 was used to merge the high-quality paired reads, and each unique nucleotide sequence was defined as a clonotype. MiTCR v1.1 was used to align the clonotypes against IMGT TRBV, TRBD and TRBJ reference segments. Only V-J combinations with frequency above 0.0001, covering approximately 99% of repertoires, were analysed. A TCS score was defined as the ratio of F50 (clonal expansion) to E x V (chaos), with BLOSUM62-based TCRdist applied between CDR3 peptides within each V-J. Welch's t-statistics and random forest reduced around 510 V-J features to 10 to 15, which were used in a naive Bayes classifier (R e1071). Clones were called with MiXCR by TCRdb after fastp trimmed the public reads at Q25, and only in-frame beta chains were retained. Every entry covers one CDR3 protein and lists the most common genes and DNA from its rows. The V and J calls and clone size come from TCRdb's table, not from the authors' own analysis. For this sample the table gives about 560,000 distinct CDR3 sequences, of which 16% were detected only once. The ten most abundant clones make up 15% to 20% of the sample.

Spanning cysteine to phenylalanine, the CDR3 consists of 15 amino acids. Only the CDR3 portion is preserved as DNA: 45 bases, with reading frame beginning at the first base. Based on the germline V gene (reference sequence), the CDR1 and CDR2 sequences are LGHDT and YNNKEL. Relative to germline, V is missing 5 bases and J is missing 6 bases, with 9 bases of the junction outside any gene match. Stable Graves' hyperthyroidism was defined as the absence of progression to ophthalmopathy over 18 months of follow-up. Hyperthyroidism patients were newly diagnosed, with disease duration under 2 months, and aged 18 to 65 years. Exclusion was applied to patients with uncontrolled infections, other autoimmune diseases, pregnancy or lactation. Diagnoses were based on clinical symptoms, serum thyroxine and TRAb, thyroid ultrasound and orbital computed tomography. PBMCs were isolated from 8 to 10 ml of fresh peripheral blood by Ficoll-Paque density gradient centrifugation. Total RNA was extracted using Trizol reagent, and RNA quality was assessed on an Agilent 2100 Bioanalyzer.

In the case of this clonotype: There is no known antigen for this receptor. Within one base of it there is no much larger clone, and no base qualities were kept.

The clonotype was recovered from a woman under 30 with Graves' hyperthyroidism. The rearrangement joined TRBV3-1 to TRBJ1-3, and 8 junction bases match TRBD1. The sequencing input was blood. The bases are TGTGCCAGCAGCACCCGGACAGGGACGGCAAACACCATATATTTT. Translated, this gives CASSTRTGTANTIYF.